This entry lists 13 T cell receptor beta chains sequenced from one sample in a study of T cell responses to AZD1222 COVID-19 vaccine. This table comes from immunoSEQ multiplex PCR, and its TCRdb copy is limited to in-frame clones, with some not included. The profile shows 150,000 to 200,000 clones, 92% of them singletons. Source: peripheral blood, taken on day 0 of AZD1222 vaccination. These receptors were collected from an adult in good health.

This clone was seen a single time. The chain employs TRBV18 and TRBJ2-5; 10 bases are shared with TRBD1. The CDR3 is 14 amino acids. The germline V gene encodes CDR1 KGHSH and CDR2 LQKENI. With 4 bases clipped from V and 3 bases from J, the junction kept 2 bases outside the gene matches. CDR3 coding DNA: TGTGCCAGCTCACTAGGGACAGGGGAAGAGACCCAGTACTTC. Its translation: CASSLGTGEETQYF.

The chain has TRBV7-2 and TRBJ2-2; tentative D call: TRBD2 (6 bases). The CDR3 runs 15 residues. From germline, CDR1 is SGHTA and CDR2 FQGNSA. The ends were cut back, 1 base at V and 5 bases at J, with 11 bases in the middle. CDR3: CASSLGGSGTGELFF. The CDR3 DNA follows: TGTGCCAGCAGCTTAGGGGGGAGCGGGACCGGGGAGCTGTTTTTT.

The rearrangement links TRBV4-2 to TRBJ2-1; 7 bases fit TRBD1. The V segment lost 4 bases and the J segment 2 bases; nucleotides outside the gene matches: 11. CDR1 LGHNA and CDR2 YNFKEQ come from the germline V gene. The CDR3 length is 17 residues. CDR3 loop: CASSPGTATRAYNEQFF. CDR3 bases: TGTGCCAGCAGCCCTGGGACAGCAACTAGGGCCTACAATGAGCAGTTCTTC.

The chain employs TRBV7-2 and TRBJ1-5, with 7 bases identical to TRBD1. The CDR3 loop spans 17 amino acids. V gave up 5 bases and J gave up 3 bases; unmatched junction bases: 13. Germline V gene sequence: CDR1 SGHTA, CDR2 FQGNSA. CDR3 in amino acids: CASSTAVSTGDNQPQHF. CDR3 nucleotide sequence: TGTGCCAGCAGCACGGCCGTCTCTACAGGGGACAATCAGCCCCAGCATTTT.

The chain carries TRBV6-5 and TRBJ1-5; 8 bases match TRBD1. V dropped 6 bases and J dropped 6; count of bases not matched to a gene: 7. The CDR3 sequence is 14 residues long. Germline V CDR1 and CDR2: MNHEY, SVGAGI. CDR3 DNA: TGTGCCAGCAGCACAGGACAGGGAGGTCAGCCCCAGCATTTT. Protein product: CASSTGQGGQPQHF.

V usage is TRBV7-8 and J usage is TRBJ1-1; unclear D gene. CDR3 length: 18 amino acids. Between the trimmed V and J ends, which lost 1 base and 1 base, there was a span of 19 bases. Germline V lookup: CDR1 SGHVS, CDR2 FQNEAQ. This chain's CDR3 is CASSLEGFYSDGNTEAFF. Here the CDR3 DNA reads TGTGCCAGCAGCTTAGAGGGCTTTTACAGTGACGGGAACACTGAAGCTTTCTTT.

V usage is TRBV11-2 and J usage is TRBJ1-2, with D possibly TRBD1 on 5 matching bases. The germline V gene has CDR1 SGHAT and CDR2 FQNNGV. V dropped 1 base and J dropped 5 bases, with 14 bases sitting between them. The CDR3 loop spans 15 amino acids. In nucleotides, the CDR3 is TGTGCCAGCAGCTTAGCGTTTAAGGGGCTTTATGGCTACACCTTC. It translates to CASSLAFKGLYGYTF.

This sequence joins TRBV4-3 and TRBJ1-5; D not resolved. V lost 0 bases and J 2 bases, leaving 5 bases between the germline ends. The V gene's germline CDR1 is LGHNA and CDR2 YSLEER. The CDR3 is 14 amino acids. The DNA for the CDR3 is TGCGCCAGCAGCCAAGAACCGGGCAATCAGCCCCAGCATTTT. The encoded protein is CASSQEPGNQPQHF.

The chain links TRBV29-1 to TRBJ2-3; D gene unclear. V shed 3 bases and J shed 6 bases, with 7 bases lying between them. Per germline, CDR1 SQVTM and CDR2 ANQGSEA. The CDR3 is 11 amino acids. The CDR3 coding sequence is TGCAGCGTTGATAGGTGGGATACGCAGTATTTT. Residues: CSVDRWDTQYF.

The chain combines TRBV7-2 with TRBJ1-6; D remains unclear. The germline V gene has CDR1 SGHTA and CDR2 FQGNSA. The V and J ends lost 1 base and 7 bases respectively, with 14 bases between them. This CDR3 spans 16 amino acids. This chain's CDR3 is CASSLVVLVVNSPLHF. The CDR3 DNA reads TGTGCCAGCAGCTTAGTTGTGTTGGTGGTGAATTCACCCCTCCACTTT.

The DNA for the CDR3 is TGTGCCAGCAGTTTAATCCGGGGGGATGGCTACACCTTC. This encodes CASSLIRGDGYTF. This chain uses TRBV28 with TRBJ1-2, with D possibly TRBD1 on 5 matching bases. Germline-derived CDR1 and CDR2 are MDHEN and SYDVKM. Trimming removed 2 bases from V and 6 bases from J, with 10 bases in between. The CDR3 has 13 amino acids.

The CDR3: CASSGGSEAFF. CDR3 in DNA: TGTGCCAGCAGCGGGGGTTCTGAAGCTTTCTTT. V usage is TRBV6-5 and J usage is TRBJ1-1, with D possibly being TRBD1 (5 bases). Deletions cut 6 bases from V and 6 bases from J, with 8 bases between. In germline, CDR1 is MNHEY, CDR2 SVGAGI. The CDR3 consists of 11 residues.

For this clone: A read error may account for a junction end that differs from germline. Within the sample, other DNA sequences also encode this same CDR3. This rearrangement joins TRBV4-2 to TRBJ2-7; TRBD1 might be the D (5 bases). Germline V gives CDR1 LGHNA, CDR2 YNFKEQ. CDR3 length: 14 residues. The CDR3 protein is CASSQGAAAYEQYF. Here the CDR3 DNA reads TGTGCCAGCAGTCAAGGGGCGGCAGCCTACGAGCAGTACTTC.